The 8 T cell receptor beta chains below were found in one sample sequenced in a study of T cell repertoires in cytomegalovirus infection. One entry per CDR3 protein results from TCRdb running MiXCR on the reads. The profile shows approximately 65,000 distinct CDR3 sequences, roughly 21% of them singletons. No antigens are known for them. This specimen was CD8+ T cells from cultured PBMCs, taken from culture after CMV antigen stimulation. All receptors come from a human donor in good health (CMV status not recorded). Some clones in this sample may be carry-over from other donors' samples.

This clonotype was seen a handful of times. This rearrangement joins TRBV11-2 to TRBJ2-5; 12 bases are a match to TRBD2. From germline, CDR1 is SGHAT and CDR2 FQNNGV. This CDR3 has 16 amino acids. V was pared by 3 bases and J by 2 bases, with 4 bases of the junction left unmatched. Written as DNA, the CDR3 is TGTGCCAGCAGCTTCCCCGGACTAGCGGGACAAGAGACCCAGTACTTC. Residues: CASSFPGLAGQETQYF.

This clonotype was picked up a small number of times. The chain couples TRBV7-2 to TRBJ2-7; D ambiguous. V was cut by 4 bases and J by 5 bases, with 6 bases left in between. The CDR3 sequence is 11 residues long. CDR1 and CDR2 (germline): SGHTA, FQGNSA. The CDR3 region has the DNA TGTGCCAGCAGCTATACAGACGAGCAGTACTTC. It is translated as CASSYTDEQYF.

The rearrangement links TRBV7-8 to TRBJ2-3; 9 positions agree with TRBD2. CDR1 is SGHVS and CDR2 is FQNEAQ in the germline V gene. This CDR3 contains 16 residues. V trimming: 1 base; J trimming: 1 base; junction bases outside the gene matches: 3. The CDR3 here is CASSLGAGGGTDTQYF. CDR3 coding DNA: TGTGCCAGCAGCTTAGGCGCGGGGGGGGGCACAGATACGCAGTATTTT.

This clonotype was observed a handful of times. The V call is TRBV14, the J call TRBJ1-2, with 9 bases lining up with TRBD1. This CDR3 is built from 14 residues. After removal of 2 bases from V and 3 bases from J, the junction contained 1 base not matched to a gene. The germline gives CDR1 SGHDN, CDR2 FVKESK. The CDR3: CASSQRTGDYGYTF. As DNA, the CDR3 is TGTGCCAGCAGCCAAAGGACAGGGGACTATGGCTACACCTTC. The full variable domain, with the rest looked up from reference TRBV14 and TRBJ1-2, is EAGVTQFPSHSVIEKGQTVTLRCDPISGHDNLYWYRRVMGKEIKFLLHFVKESKQDESGMPNNRFLAERTGGTYSTLKVQPAELEDSGVYFCASSQRTGDYGYTFGSGTRLTVV.

The chain has TRBV2 and TRBJ2-1; D is undetermined. The CDR3 spans 15 residues. The germline V and J ends were trimmed by 4 bases and 6 bases, with 16 bases remaining between them. CDR1 and CDR2 (germline): SNHLY, FYNNEI. CDR3 DNA sequence: TGTGCCAGCAGTGCCGAGAGTAACAGCCTCAATGAGCAGTTCTTC. Protein product: CASSAESNSLNEQFF.

V usage is TRBV27 and J usage is TRBJ1-2; D is possibly TRBD1 (5 bases). In germline, CDR1 is MNHEY, CDR2 SMNVEV (reference sequence). V was clipped by 5 bases and J by 5 bases, with 15 bases between them. The CDR3 is 14 amino acids. The CDR3 loop is CASSNPGTAYGYTF. The CDR3 DNA reads TGTGCCAGCAGTAACCCCGGGACTGCTTATGGCTACACCTTC.

This clonotype was observed a few times. The chain couples TRBV6-6 to TRBJ2-7, with 9 bases lining up with TRBD1. This CDR3 has 13 residues. The germline gives CDR1 MNHNY, CDR2 SVGAGI (reference sequence). Trimming removed 7 bases from V and 5 bases from J; junction bases left unmatched: 6. The CDR3 sequence is CASTPTGGNEQYF. In DNA form, the CDR3 reads TGTGCCAGCACCCCGACAGGGGGAAACGAGCAGTACTTC.

This clonotype was seen only a few times. This chain connects TRBV28 to TRBJ2-7, with TRBD1 matching over 7 bases. Trimming took 5 bases from V and 2 from J; bases not matched to a gene: 6. CDR1 is MDHEN, CDR2 SYDVKM, per germline. This CDR3 has 14 amino acids. CDR3 protein: CASSGRDSTYEQYF. The CDR3 DNA follows: TGTGCCAGCAGTGGAAGGGACAGCACCTACGAGCAGTACTTC.